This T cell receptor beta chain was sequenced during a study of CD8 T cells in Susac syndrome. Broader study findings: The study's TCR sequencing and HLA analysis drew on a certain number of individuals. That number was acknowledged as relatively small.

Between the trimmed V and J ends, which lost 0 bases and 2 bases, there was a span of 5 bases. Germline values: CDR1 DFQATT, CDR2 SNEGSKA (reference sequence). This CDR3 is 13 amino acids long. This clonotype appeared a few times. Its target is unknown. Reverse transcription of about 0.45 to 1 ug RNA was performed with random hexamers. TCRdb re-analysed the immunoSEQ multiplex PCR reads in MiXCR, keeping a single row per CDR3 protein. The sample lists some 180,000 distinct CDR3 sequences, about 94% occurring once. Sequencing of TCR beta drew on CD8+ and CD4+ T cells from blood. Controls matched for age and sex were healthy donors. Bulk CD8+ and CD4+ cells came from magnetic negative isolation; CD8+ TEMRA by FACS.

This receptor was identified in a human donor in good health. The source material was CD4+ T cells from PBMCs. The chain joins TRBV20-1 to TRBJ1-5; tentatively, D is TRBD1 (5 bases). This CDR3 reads CSAREGGNQPQHF. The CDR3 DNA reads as TGCAGTGCTAGAGAGGGGGGCAATCAGCCCCAGCATTTT.